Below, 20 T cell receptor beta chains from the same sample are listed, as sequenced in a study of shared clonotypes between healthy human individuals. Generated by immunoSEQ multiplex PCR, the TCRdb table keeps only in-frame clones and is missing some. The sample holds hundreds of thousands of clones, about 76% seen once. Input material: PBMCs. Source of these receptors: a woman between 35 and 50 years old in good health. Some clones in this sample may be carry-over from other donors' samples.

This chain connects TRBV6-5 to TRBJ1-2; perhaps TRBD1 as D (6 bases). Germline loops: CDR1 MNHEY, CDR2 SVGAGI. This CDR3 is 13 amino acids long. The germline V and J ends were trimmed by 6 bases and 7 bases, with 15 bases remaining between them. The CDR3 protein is CASRPRGFGGYTF. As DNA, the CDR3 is TGTGCCAGCAGGCCCAGGGGATTTGGTGGCTACACCTTC.

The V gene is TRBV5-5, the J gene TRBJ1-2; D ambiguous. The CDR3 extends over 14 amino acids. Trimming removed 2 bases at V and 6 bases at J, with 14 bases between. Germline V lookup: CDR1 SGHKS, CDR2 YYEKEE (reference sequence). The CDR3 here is CASSFAAGMDGYTF. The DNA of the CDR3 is TGTGCCAGCAGCTTTGCGGCTGGAATGGATGGCTACACCTTC.

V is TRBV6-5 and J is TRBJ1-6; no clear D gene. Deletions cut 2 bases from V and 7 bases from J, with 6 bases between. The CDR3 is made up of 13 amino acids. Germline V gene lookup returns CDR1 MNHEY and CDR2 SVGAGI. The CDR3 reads CASSYRRNSPLHF. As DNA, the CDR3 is TGTGCCAGCAGTTACCGGCGAAATTCACCCCTCCACTTT.

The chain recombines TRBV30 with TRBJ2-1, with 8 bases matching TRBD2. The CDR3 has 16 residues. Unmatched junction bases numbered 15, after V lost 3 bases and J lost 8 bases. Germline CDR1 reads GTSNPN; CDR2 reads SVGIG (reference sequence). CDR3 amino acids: CAWRGFGLAGSHEQFF. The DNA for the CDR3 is TGTGCCTGGAGGGGCTTCGGACTAGCAGGGTCCCATGAGCAGTTCTTC.

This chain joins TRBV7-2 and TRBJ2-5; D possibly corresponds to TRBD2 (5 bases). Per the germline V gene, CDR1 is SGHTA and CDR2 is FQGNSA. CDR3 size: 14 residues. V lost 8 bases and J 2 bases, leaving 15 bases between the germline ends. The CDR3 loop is CASSHPGNQETQYF. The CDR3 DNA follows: TGTGCCAGCTCTCACCCCGGGAATCAAGAGACCCAGTACTTC.

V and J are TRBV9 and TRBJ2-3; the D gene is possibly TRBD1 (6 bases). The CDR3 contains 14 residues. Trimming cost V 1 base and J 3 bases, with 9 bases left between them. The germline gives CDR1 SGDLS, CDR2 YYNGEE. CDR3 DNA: TGTGCCAGCAGCGTACAGGGGTGGACAGATACGCAGTATTTT. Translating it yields CASSVQGWTDTQYF.

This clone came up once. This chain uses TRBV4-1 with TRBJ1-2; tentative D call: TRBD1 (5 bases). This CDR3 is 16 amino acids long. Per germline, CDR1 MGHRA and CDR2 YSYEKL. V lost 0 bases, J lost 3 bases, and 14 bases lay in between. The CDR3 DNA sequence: TGCGCCAGCAGCCAAGAAGGGGTGGGGGATCACTATGGCTACACCTTC. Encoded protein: CASSQEGVGDHYGYTF.

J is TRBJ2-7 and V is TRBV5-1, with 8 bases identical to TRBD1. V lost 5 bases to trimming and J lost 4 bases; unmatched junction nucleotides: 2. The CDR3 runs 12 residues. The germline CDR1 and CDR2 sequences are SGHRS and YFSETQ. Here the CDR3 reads CASSRDRYEQYF. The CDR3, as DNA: TGCGCCAGCAGTAGGGACAGGTACGAGCAGTACTTC.

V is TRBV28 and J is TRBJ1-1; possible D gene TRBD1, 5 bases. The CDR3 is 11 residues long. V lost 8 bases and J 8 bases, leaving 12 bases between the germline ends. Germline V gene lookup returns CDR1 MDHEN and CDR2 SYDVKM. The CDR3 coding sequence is TGTGCCAGCTCTGGGGGGAGAGAAGCTTTCTTT. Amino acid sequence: CASSGGREAFF. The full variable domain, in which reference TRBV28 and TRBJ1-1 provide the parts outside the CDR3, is DVKVTQSSRYLVKRTGEKVFLECVQDMDHENMFWYRQDPGLGLRLIYFSYDVKMKEKGDIPEGYSVSREKKERFSLILESASTNQTSMYLCASSGGREAFFGQGTRLTVV.

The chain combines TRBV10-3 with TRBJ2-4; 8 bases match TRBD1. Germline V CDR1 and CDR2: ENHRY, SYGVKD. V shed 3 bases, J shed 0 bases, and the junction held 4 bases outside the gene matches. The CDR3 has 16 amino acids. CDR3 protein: CAISDGTGLAKNIQYF. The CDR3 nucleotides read TGTGCCATCAGTGATGGGACAGGCCTAGCCAAAAACATTCAGTACTTC.

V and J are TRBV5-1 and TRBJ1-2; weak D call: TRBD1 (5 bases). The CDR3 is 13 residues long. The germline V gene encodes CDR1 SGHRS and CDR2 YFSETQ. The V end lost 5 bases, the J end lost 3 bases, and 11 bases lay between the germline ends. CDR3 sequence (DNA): TGCGCCAGCAGTAAATTAGGGGACTATGGCTACACCTTC. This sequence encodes CASSKLGDYGYTF.

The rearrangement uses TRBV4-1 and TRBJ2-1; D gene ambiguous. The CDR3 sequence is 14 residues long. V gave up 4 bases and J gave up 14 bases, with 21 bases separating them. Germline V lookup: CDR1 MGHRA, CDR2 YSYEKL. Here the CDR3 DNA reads TGCGCCAGCAGCCCTCCCCAGGAGCCCGCCGTGGAGTTCTTC. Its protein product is CASSPPQEPAVEFF.

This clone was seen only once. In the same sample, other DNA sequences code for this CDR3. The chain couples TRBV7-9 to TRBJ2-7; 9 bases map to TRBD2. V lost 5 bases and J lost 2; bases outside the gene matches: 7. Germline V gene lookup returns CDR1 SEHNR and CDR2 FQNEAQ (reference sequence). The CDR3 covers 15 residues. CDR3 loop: CASSSPAGGPYEQYF. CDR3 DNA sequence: TGTGCCAGCAGCAGCCCGGCGGGAGGGCCCTACGAGCAGTACTTC.

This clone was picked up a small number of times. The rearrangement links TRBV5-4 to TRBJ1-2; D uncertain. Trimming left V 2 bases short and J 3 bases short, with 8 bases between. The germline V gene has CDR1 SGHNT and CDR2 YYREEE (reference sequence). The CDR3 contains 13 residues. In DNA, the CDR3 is TGTGCCAGCAGCTTTGAGGAGGACTATGGCTACACCTTC. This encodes CASSFEEDYGYTF.

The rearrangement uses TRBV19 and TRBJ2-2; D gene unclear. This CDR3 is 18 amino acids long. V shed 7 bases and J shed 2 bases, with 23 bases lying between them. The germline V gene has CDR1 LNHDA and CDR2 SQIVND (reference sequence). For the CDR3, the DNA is TGTGCCAGTACCCCAACATGGATGCTGGGTCCAAACACCGGGGAGCTGTTTTTT. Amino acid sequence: CASTPTWMLGPNTGELFF.

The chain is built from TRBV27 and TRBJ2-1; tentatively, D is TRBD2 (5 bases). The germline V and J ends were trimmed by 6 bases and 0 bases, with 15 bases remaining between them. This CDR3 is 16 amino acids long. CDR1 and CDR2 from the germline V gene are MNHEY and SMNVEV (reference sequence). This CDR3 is CASRPISASSYNEQFF. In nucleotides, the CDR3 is TGTGCCAGCAGACCTATTAGCGCGAGCTCCTACAATGAGCAGTTCTTC.

CDR3 protein: CASSLAGEATEAFF. The CDR3 nucleotides read TGTGCCAGCAGCTTAGCCGGGGAGGCAACCGAAGCTTTCTTT. V is TRBV7-8 and J is TRBJ1-1; D is unclear. Trimming pared 0 bases from V and 8 bases from J, leaving 13 bases between. The CDR3 spans 14 residues. Germline V gene data show CDR1 as SGHVS and CDR2 as FQNEAQ.

CDR3 DNA: TGTGCCAGCAGTTTTACGACAGGGGGCTTTTATGGCTACACCTTC. It yields the protein CASSFTTGGFYGYTF. This chain connects TRBV27 to TRBJ1-2, with 10 bases that match TRBD1. This CDR3 is 15 amino acids long. Germline CDR1 reads MNHEY; CDR2 reads SMNVEV (reference sequence). V lost 3 bases to trimming and J lost 5 bases; unmatched junction nucleotides: 6.

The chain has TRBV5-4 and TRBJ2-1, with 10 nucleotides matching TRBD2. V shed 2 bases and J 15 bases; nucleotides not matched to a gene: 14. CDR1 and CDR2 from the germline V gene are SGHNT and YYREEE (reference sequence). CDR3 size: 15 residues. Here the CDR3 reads CASSLIPQPSGSLFF. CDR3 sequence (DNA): TGTGCCAGCAGCTTAATCCCCCAGCCTAGCGGGAGTCTGTTCTTC.

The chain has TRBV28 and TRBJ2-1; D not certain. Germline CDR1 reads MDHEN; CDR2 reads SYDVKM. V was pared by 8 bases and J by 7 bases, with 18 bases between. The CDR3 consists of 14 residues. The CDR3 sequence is CASVEPRTANEQFF. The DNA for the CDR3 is TGTGCCAGCGTTGAACCAAGAACGGCTAATGAGCAGTTCTTC.